The clone carrying this T cell receptor beta chain was counted between two and nine times. In the same sample, other DNA sequences code for this CDR3. This sample was included in a study of blood T cell repertoires in COVID-19. Assay: immunoSEQ multiplex PCR; the TCRdb copy retains only in-frame clones and omits some. The sample lists about 100,000 clones; around nine tenths were seen once. V lost 0 bases to trimming and J lost 7 bases, with 12 bases between them. The CDR3 sequence is 14 residues long. Germline-derived CDR1 and CDR2 are MGHRA and YSYEKL. Sequencing used peripheral blood. The chain combines TRBV4-1 with TRBJ2-5; maybe TRBD2 (5 bases). This TCR came from an older man with acute or convalescent COVID-19. The chain's CDR3 is CASSQDLRGWTQYF. CDR3 in DNA: TGCGCCAGCAGCCAAGATCTCCGGGGATGGACCCAGTACTTC.